These T cell receptor beta chains were read from a single sample in a study of vaccination effects on CD4 cells after COVID-19. Which antigens these TCRs recognize remains unknown. This table comes from immunoSEQ multiplex PCR, and its TCRdb copy is limited to in-frame clones, with some not included. Of roughly 35,000 clones listed, 60% to 80% are singletons. The sample here was CD4+ T cells from PBMCs cultured with HCoV-OC43 spike peptides, taken before COVID-19 vaccination. The receptors were gathered from a human donor who received a COVID-19 vaccine. Both conserved end residues are part of each CDR3. The D gene is left open where the match is weak. A clone size is listed for some rows: how often the clone was seen (once, few, many), or a class if it is expanded.

TRBJ2-5	NA	NA	TRBV6-5	CASSAAWTVQETQYF	TGTGCCAGCAGCGCAGCTTGGACGGTACAAGAGACCCAGTACTTC
TRBJ1-5	NA	NA	TRBV19	CASSTNRDWFGQPQHF	TGTGCCAGTAGCACGAACAGGGATTGGTTTGGTCAGCCCCAGCATTTT
TRBJ2-1	NA	NA	TRBV9	CASSVDHRRDEQFF	TGTGCCAGCAGCGTAGACCACCGAAGGGATGAGCAGTTCTTC
TRBJ2-5	TRBD2	NA	TRBV6-5	CASTLTPGGGETQYF	TGTGCCAGCACTCTAACCCCGGGGGGGGGAGAGACCCAGTACTTC
TRBJ2-1	TRBD2	NA	TRBV5-4	CASSLGTSGSGEQFF	TGTGCCAGCAGCTTGGGGACTAGCGGGAGTGGTGAGCAGTTCTTC
TRBJ2-7	NA	NA	TRBV5-1	CASSLGYGPSYEQYF	TGCGCCAGCAGCTTGGGGTACGGCCCCTCCTACGAGCAGTACTTC
TRBJ2-7	NA	NA	TRBV21-1	CASSKLNLGTRLGEQYF	TGTGCCAGCAGCAAACTTAACCTAGGGACTAGGTTAGGCGAGCAGTACTTC
TRBJ2-7	NA	NA	TRBV4-1	CASSQPGQGFGEQYF	TGCGCCAGCAGCCAACCCGGGCAGGGTTTTGGCGAGCAGTACTTC
TRBJ1-5	NA	NA	TRBV3-1/TRBV3-2	CASSRVLNQPQHF	TGTGCCAGCAGCCGGGTCCTTAATCAGCCCCAGCATTTT
TRBJ2-7	NA	once	TRBV13	CASSLVNPHEQYF	TGTGCCAGCAGCTTAGTTAATCCCCACGAGCAGTACTTC
TRBJ1-2	NA	NA	TRBV23-1	CASSGVRGVSNGYTF	TGCGCCAGCAGTGGAGTGCGAGGGGTTTCCAATGGCTACACCTTC
TRBJ2-5	NA	NA	TRBV19	CASSSETIYQGPGETQYF	TGTGCCAGTAGTTCGGAGACAATTTACCAGGGGCCGGGGGAGACCCAGTACTTC
TRBJ1-2	TRBD1	NA	TRBV28	CASHQGGYYGYTF	TGTGCCAGCCACCAGGGGGGTTACTATGGCTACACCTTC
TRBJ1-6	TRBD1	few	TRBV5-4	CASSLDRVSGSPLHF	TGTGCCAGCAGCCTCGACAGGGTGAGCGGTTCACCCCTCCACTTT
TRBJ2-3	NA	NA	TRBV13	CASSQYRGGGPDTQYF	TGTGCCAGCAGCCAATACAGGGGCGGGGGACCAGATACGCAGTATTTT
TRBJ1-2	NA	NA	TRBV7-9	CASSRDNHGYTF	TGTGCCAGCAGTCGGGACAATCATGGCTACACCTTC
TRBJ1-6	TRBD1	NA	TRBV19	CASSIEDRANSPLHF	TGTGCCAGTAGTATTGAGGACAGGGCAAATTCACCCCTCCACTTT
TRBJ2-7	NA	NA	TRBV5-1	CASSSTPGTDSEQYF	TGCGCCAGCAGCTCGACACCGGGAACCGACAGCGAGCAGTACTTC
TRBJ2-5	NA	NA	TRBV2	CASSQMETQYF	TGTGCCAGCAGTCAAATGGAGACCCAGTACTTC
TRBJ2-3	NA	NA	TRBV7-9	CASSLDTGADTQYF	TGTGCCAGCAGCTTAGACACCGGGGCAGATACGCAGTATTTT
TRBJ1-2	NA	NA	TRBV6-1	CASSEDRNYGYTF	TGTGCCAGCAGTGAAGACAGGAACTATGGCTACACCTTC
TRBJ2-4	NA	NA	TRBV7-8	CASSMTSNIQYF	TGTGCCAGCAGCATGACGTCTAACATTCAGTACTTC
TRBJ2-3	TRBD1	NA	TRBV30	CAWRGTGSTDTQYF	TGTGCCTGGAGGGGGACAGGGAGCACAGATACGCAGTATTTT
TRBJ2-5	TRBD1	NA	TRBV10-3	CAISGQGEETQYF	TGTGCCATCAGTGGGCAGGGGGAAGAGACCCAGTACTTC
TRBJ2-1	NA	few	TRBV5-8	CASRNRASGNEQFF	TGTGCCAGCAGGAACAGGGCCTCCGGCAATGAGCAGTTCTTC
TRBJ1-3	NA	NA	TRBV19	CASRKAFSGNTIYF	TGTGCCAGTCGAAAGGCTTTCTCTGGAAACACCATATATTTT
TRBJ1-4	NA	few	TRBV7-9	CASSRETGKLFF	TGTGCCAGCAGCCGGGAGACAGGAAAACTGTTTTTT
TRBJ2-3	NA	few	TRBV7-7	CASSLVAQDTQYF	TGTGCCAGCAGCTTAGTGGCACAAGATACGCAGTATTTT
TRBJ2-1	NA	NA	TRBV24-1	CATSRNNEQFF	TGTGCCACCAGTCGCAACAATGAGCAGTTCTTC
TRBJ2-5	TRBD2	NA	TRBV4-2	CASSQDGASGRETQYF	TGTGCCAGCAGCCAAGATGGCGCTAGCGGGAGAGAGACCCAGTACTTC
TRBJ1-1	TRBD1	NA	TRBV18	CASSPMVQGAEAFF	TGTGCCAGCTCACCAATGGTACAGGGGGCTGAAGCTTTCTTT
TRBJ1-3	TRBD1	NA	TRBV10-2	CASSAPTGVDFAGNTIYF	TGCGCCAGCAGTGCCCCGACAGGGGTGGACTTTGCTGGAAACACCATATATTTT